This entry is about one T cell receptor beta chain. What it binds is not known. These data belong to a study of long-term antiretroviral therapy in people with HIV. The CDR3 totals 13 residues. Germline CDR1 is MGHDK and CDR2 is SYGVNS. The V end was cut by 8 bases, the J end by 3 bases, with 14 bases between. Points from the study as a whole: Clones that had undergone expansion before ART prevailed in the repertoire throughout all time points.

The assay used was immunoSEQ (version v3.0), run at survey level. Sequencing used immunoSEQ multiplex PCR; TCRdb keeps in-frame clones, though not all of them. The data hold roughly 30,000 clones, with approximately 80% observed a single time. This sequence was found in a man aged 25 to 45 with HIV. The input for sequencing was unsorted PBMCs, taken 2.7 to 2.9 years after starting antiretroviral therapy. The V call is TRBV25-1, the J call TRBJ2-7; tentative D call: TRBD2 (6 bases). The CDR3 loop reads CASRPAGIYEQYF. CDR3 DNA: TGTGCCAGCCGCCCTGCGGGGATCTACGAGCAGTACTTC.